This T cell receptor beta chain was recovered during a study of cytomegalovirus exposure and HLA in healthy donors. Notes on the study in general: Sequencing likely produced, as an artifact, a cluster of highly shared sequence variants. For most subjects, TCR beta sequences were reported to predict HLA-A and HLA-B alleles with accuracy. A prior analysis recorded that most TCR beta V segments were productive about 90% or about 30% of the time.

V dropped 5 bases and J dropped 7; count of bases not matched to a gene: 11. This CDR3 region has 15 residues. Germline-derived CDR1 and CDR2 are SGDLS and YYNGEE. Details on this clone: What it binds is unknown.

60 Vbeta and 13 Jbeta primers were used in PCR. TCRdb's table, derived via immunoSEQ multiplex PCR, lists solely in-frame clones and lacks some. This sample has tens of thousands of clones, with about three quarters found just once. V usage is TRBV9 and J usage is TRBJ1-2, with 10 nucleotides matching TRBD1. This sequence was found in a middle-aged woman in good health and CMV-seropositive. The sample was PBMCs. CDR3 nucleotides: TGTGCCAGCAGAAGAACCGGGACAGGGGATAGTGGCTACACCTTC. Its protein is CASRRTGTGDSGYTF.